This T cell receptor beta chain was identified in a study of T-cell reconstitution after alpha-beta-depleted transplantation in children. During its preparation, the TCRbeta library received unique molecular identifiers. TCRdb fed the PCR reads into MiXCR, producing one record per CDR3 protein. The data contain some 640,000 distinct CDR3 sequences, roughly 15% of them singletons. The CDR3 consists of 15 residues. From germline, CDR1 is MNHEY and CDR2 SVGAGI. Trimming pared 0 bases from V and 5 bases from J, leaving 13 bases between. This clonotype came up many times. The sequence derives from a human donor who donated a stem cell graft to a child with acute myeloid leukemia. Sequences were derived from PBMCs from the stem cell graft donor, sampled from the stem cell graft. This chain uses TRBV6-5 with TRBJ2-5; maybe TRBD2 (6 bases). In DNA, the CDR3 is TGTGCCAGCAGTTACTCGAATGGGGGGAAGGAGACCCAGTACTTC. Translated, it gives CASSYSNGGKETQYF.